This TCR beta chain originates from a study of cytomegalovirus exposure and HLA in healthy donors. Trimming stripped 6 bases from V and 4 bases from J, with 16 bases between. This CDR3 has 14 amino acids. Germline V gene lookup returns CDR1 SGHDT and CDR2 YYEEEE. Study results and caveats: CMV antigen specificity was confirmed in vitro for a few CMV-associated chains.

Remarks on this clone: The antigen remains unidentified.

Both 60 Vbeta primers and 13 Jbeta primers went into the PCR. TCRdb keeps only in-frame clones here, not all; method: immunoSEQ multiplex PCR. The data show over 100,000 clones, 70% to 85% seen once. This chain joins TRBV5-6 and TRBJ1-2; D call uncertain. This sequence originates from a female donor in good health and CMV-seronegative. Input material: PBMCs. DNA of the CDR3: TGTGCCAGCATCAAAACCCAGTTGATCTATGGCTACACCTTC. As protein: CASIKTQLIYGYTF.